In its sample, the clone carrying this TCR beta chain was seen many times. Its antigen remains unidentified. The data were taken from a study of molecular identifiers for immune sequencing clone quantification. The study, taken as a whole, reports: A shared barcode on identical TCR molecules could lead to underestimated sizes for highly expanded clones.

The germline V gene has CDR1 LGHDT and CDR2 YNNKEL (reference sequence). V lost 1 base and J lost 0, with 7 bases in between. CDR3 length: 15 amino acids. Via MiXCR, TCRdb re-called the PCR reads, giving one row per CDR3 protein. The data contain fewer than 350,000 distinct CDR3 sequences, about a quarter of them singletons. The TCR sequence derives from a human donor in good health. Some libraries in this study had Jurkat cell RNA spiked in. V and J are TRBV3-1 and TRBJ1-5, with D uncertain. Sequencing was carried out using naive CD8+ T cells from blood, with Jurkat cell RNA spiked in. Subset in this sample: FACS-sorted CD8+CD4-CCR7+CD45RA+ naive T cells. CDR3 nucleotide sequence: TGTGCCAGCAGCCAAGTTTTGGGTAGCAATCAGCCCCAGCATTTT. The encoded protein is CASSQVLGSNQPQHF.